The T cell receptor (beta chain) under discussion was sequenced for a study of blood T cell repertoires in COVID-19. This clone has a single count. Participants spanned ages about 18 to 95 years and resided in 20 to 30 US areas. Cohorts were determined from participant-reported clinical history. Here immunoSEQ multiplex PCR was the method, and the copy in TCRdb shows in-frame clones only, minus some. The repertoire consists of about 200,000 clones, with around 86% occurring once and the leading ten covering 5.6%. This receptor was obtained from a man aged 40-49 years with acute COVID-19. The specimen was PBMCs or T cells enriched from blood (not recorded which).

The CDR3 DNA reads TGTGCCAGCATTGGGGGGGTGGGAAACATTCAGTACTTC. This encodes CASIGGVGNIQYF. The rearrangement links TRBV2 to TRBJ2-4; 7 bases are shared with TRBD2. Germline loops: CDR1 SNHLY, CDR2 FYNNEI. Germline trimming cut 7 bases from V and 6 bases from J; bases unmatched to any gene: 6. There are 13 residues in the CDR3.